This T cell receptor (beta chain) derives from a study of blood T cell repertoires in COVID-19. Turning to the study itself: Sample material is recorded as cDNA or gDNA derived from T cells, B-cell-depleted T cells, or PBMCs.

The Seattle site enrolled patients during active infection and followed them longitudinally. V lost 4 bases, J lost 2 bases, and 13 bases stayed unmatched. The CDR3 runs to 17 residues. Germline CDR1 reads SGHRS; CDR2 reads YFSETQ. Original processing notes: Amplified reference gene primers provided the basis for estimating nucleated cell counts. The method was immunoSEQ multiplex PCR; TCRdb's version includes in-frame clones alone and lacks a portion of them. V and J calls and clone size are as listed in that table; D and trimming were resolved from the DNA. This sample has approximately 250,000 clones, with almost 85% found just once.

Material: peripheral blood. V usage is TRBV5-1 and J usage is TRBJ1-2, with 8 bases fitting TRBD1. The clonotype comes from a man in his fifties or sixties with COVID-19, enrolled during active disease. The DNA of the CDR3 is TGCGCCAGCAGCGCGGACCCAAACAGGGGGAGGAACTATGGCTACACCTTC. Protein sequence: CASSADPNRGRNYGYTF.